The T cell receptor (beta chain) described here comes from a study of blood T cell repertoires in COVID-19 (dated by TCRdb to between 2020 and 2021). In the study overall: Samples covering the acute and convalescent phases of COVID-19 were provided by collaborators in the United States, Italy and Spain. The prospective study material was composed of cDNA or gDNA derived from T cells, B-cell-depleted T cells, or PBMCs. Deeply sampled blood TCRbeta repertoires from subjects exposed to, actively infected with, or recovered from COVID-19 were included in the dataset. The repertoires were released in a freely available public database meant as a resource for research on the immune response to SARS-CoV-2. The samples were drawn from two sources: the first 160 participants of the ongoing ImmuneRACE study, and fewer than 1,500 subjects contributed by 6 global collaborators. Nearly every sample came with metadata listing a de-identified subject ID, COVID-19 status, age in years and sex. Where HLA class I and class II types were available, the types were taken from metadata supplied by the sample provider, not from assay-based typing. General findings and caveats noted by the study authors: The quantity of clinical and demographic metadata differed by source and by participant and was supplied without curation.

Participants in the prospective study were aged roughly 18 to 89 years, lived in some 24 United States geographic areas, and enrolled through a virtual design. In the prospective study, participants were assigned to cohorts based on the clinical history participants reported in a screening survey and a study questionnaire. Recovered participants in ImmuneRACE Cohort 3 were defined as having two consecutive negative NP/OP PCR tests, clearance from a healthcare professional, or resolution of symptoms. Each participant in the prospective study had whole blood, serum and a nasopharyngeal or oropharyngeal swab collected by mobile phlebotomists. Over an approximately 2-month period, participants in the prospective study had the option of providing additional blood draws and questionnaires. Prospective study blood samples were shipped either frozen or at room temperature before DNA extraction. Remarks on this clone: Its cognate antigen has yet to be identified. No much larger clone exists at a distance of one base, and base qualities are not known.

As encoded in the germline V gene, CDR1 is SGHAT while CDR2 is FQNNGV. From the cysteine up to the phenylalanine, the CDR3 has a length of 15 residues. Left in the record is the CDR3 DNA by itself, 45 bases read in frame from the first base. The trim is 1 base for V and 10 bases for J, with a gap of 19 bases between the germline ends. TCRbeta CDR3 regions were amplified from genomic DNA using the immunoSEQ Assay, a bias-controlled multiplex PCR. The original methods were these. Within the assay, amplification of reference gene primers was used to estimate how many nucleated cells each sample contained. Sequence reads were collapsed and filtered to measure the absolute abundance of every unique TCRbeta CDR3 rearrangement. For each sample, productive Simpson clonality was calculated as the square root of Simpson's diversity index over productive rearrangements. Drawn from immuneACCESS, this table holds only the in-frame rearrangements with V and J called that TCRdb kept. Clones are partly lost; checked studies trace under half to an unresolved V gene and leave the rest unexplained. D and trimming were read from the DNA, whereas the V and J calls and clone size are those reported in that table. The table for this sample lists some 150,000 clones; around nine tenths of them were counted only once. The ten top clones hold roughly 0.8% of the sample.

The chain links TRBV11-2 with TRBJ2-5; the D gene is possibly TRBD1, with 6 bases matching. The sequence derives from a woman aged 18 to 35 who had recovered from COVID-19. The material sequenced was PBMCs or T cells enriched from blood (not recorded which). The CDR3 amino acid sequence is: CASSLGWGQRRVQYF. Here is the DNA: TGTGCCAGCAGCTTAGGGTGGGGGCAGAGGAGAGTCCAGTACTTC.